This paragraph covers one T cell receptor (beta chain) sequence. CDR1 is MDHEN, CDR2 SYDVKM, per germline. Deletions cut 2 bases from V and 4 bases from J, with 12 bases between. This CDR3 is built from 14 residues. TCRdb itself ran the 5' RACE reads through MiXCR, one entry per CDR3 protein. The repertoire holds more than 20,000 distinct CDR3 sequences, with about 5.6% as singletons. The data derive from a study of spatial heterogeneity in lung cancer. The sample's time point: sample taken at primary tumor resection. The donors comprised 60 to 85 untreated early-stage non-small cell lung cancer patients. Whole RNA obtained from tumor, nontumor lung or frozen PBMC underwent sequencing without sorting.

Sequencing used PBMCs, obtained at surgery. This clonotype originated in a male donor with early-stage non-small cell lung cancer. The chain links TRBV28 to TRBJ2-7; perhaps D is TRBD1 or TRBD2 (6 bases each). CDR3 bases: TGTGCCAGCAGTTTAACCCAGGGGAGGTACGAGCAGTACTTC. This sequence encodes CASSLTQGRYEQYF.